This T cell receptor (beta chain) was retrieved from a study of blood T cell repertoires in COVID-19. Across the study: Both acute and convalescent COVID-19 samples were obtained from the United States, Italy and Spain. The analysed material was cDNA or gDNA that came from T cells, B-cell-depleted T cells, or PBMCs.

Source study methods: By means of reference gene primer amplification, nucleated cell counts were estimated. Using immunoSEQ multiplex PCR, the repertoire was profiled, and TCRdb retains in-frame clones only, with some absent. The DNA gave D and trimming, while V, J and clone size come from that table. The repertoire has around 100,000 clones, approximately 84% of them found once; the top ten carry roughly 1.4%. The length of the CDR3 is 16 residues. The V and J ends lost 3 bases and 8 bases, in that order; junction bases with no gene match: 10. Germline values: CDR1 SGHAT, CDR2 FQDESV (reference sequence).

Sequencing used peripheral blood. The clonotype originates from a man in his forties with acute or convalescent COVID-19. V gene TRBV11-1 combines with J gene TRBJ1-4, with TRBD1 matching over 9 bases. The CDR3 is CASSFGHRGLGEKLFF. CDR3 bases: TGTGCCAGCAGCTTCGGGCACAGGGGGCTGGGGGAAAAACTGTTTTTT.